The 14 T cell receptor beta chains below were found in one sample sequenced in a study of T cells after yellow fever vaccination (dated by TCRdb to between 2018 and 2021). Receptors were amplified or captured by 5' RACE. The sample was run on an Illumina NovaSeq 6000. TCRdb passed the public sequencing reads through fastp at Q25 and MiXCR, retaining productive beta sequences. When rows share a CDR3 protein, they turn into one entry using the most common DNA and genes. The sample includes 120,000 or so distinct CDR3 sequences, with 15% observed a single time. The top ten hold 40% to 45% of the sample. In the paper's terms, the treatment or condition label means: live attenuated yellow fever vaccine strain. Material: CD8+ T cells sorted from PBMCs, obtained 5 days after the yellow fever booster vaccination. These receptors all come from a man younger than 30 who received the YFV17D yellow fever vaccine.

V and J are TRBV19 and TRBJ2-2; TRBD2 might be the D (6 bases). The CDR3 sequence is 14 residues long. Trimming shortened V by 3 bases and J by 5 bases, and 10 bases separated the two germline ends. The germline V gene encodes CDR1 LNHDA and CDR2 SQIVND (reference sequence). The CDR3 loop reads CASSMTGGTGELFF. The CDR3 coding sequence is TGTGCCAGTAGTATGACCGGAGGGACCGGGGAGCTGTTTTTT.

The sample holds a few counts of this clonotype. This sequence joins TRBV24-1 and TRBJ1-2; D is unclear. The CDR3 extends over 13 amino acids. Per germline, CDR1 KGHDR and CDR2 SFDVKD. The V end was cut by 3 bases, the J end by 2 bases, with 6 bases between. DNA of the CDR3: TGTGCCACCAGTGATATAGGAAACTATGGCTACACCTTC. Translated: CATSDIGNYGYTF.

The rearrangement uses TRBV19 and TRBJ2-7; D is perhaps TRBD1 (6 bases). Germline V lookup: CDR1 LNHDA, CDR2 SQIVND (reference sequence). The CDR3 has 15 amino acids. The V gene lost 8 bases and the J gene lost 4 bases, with 21 bases spanning the gap. The CDR3 nucleotides are TGTGCCAGTGCCTCGAGAGGGGGTGGCGTATACGAGCAGTACTTC. Translating it yields CASASRGGGVYEQYF.

V usage is TRBV20-1 and J usage is TRBJ1-1; D is undetermined. Per germline, CDR1 DFQATT and CDR2 SNEGSKA (reference sequence). The germline V and J ends were trimmed by 3 bases and 4 bases, with 12 bases remaining between them. The CDR3 has 13 residues. The CDR3 loop reads CSASGGSGTEAFF. The CDR3 nucleotides are TGCAGTGCTAGCGGAGGGTCGGGCACTGAAGCTTTCTTT.

The genes are TRBV7-9 and TRBJ2-7; the match to TRBD1 covers 8 bases. The J segment lost 2 bases and the V segment lost 1 base, leaving 10 bases of the junction unmatched. The CDR3 extends over 17 amino acids. Germline CDR1 SEHNR, CDR2 FQNEAQ (reference sequence). The CDR3, as DNA: TGTGCCAGCAGCTTAGTTTGGGGGGAGACAGGGGCCTACGAGCAGTACTTC. Its protein product is CASSLVWGETGAYEQYF.

The chain joins TRBV3-2 to TRBJ2-3; TRBD1 was called by the table and not checked on the DNA. TRBV3-2 is designated a pseudogene. CDR3 length equals 16 residues. CDR3 sequence: CASSQDWQGRTDTQYF. CDR3 sequence (DNA): TGTGCCAGCAGCCAAGATTGGCAGGGACGCACAGATACGCAGTATTTT.

The genes are TRBV4-1 and TRBJ2-7; D could derive from TRBD1 or TRBD2 (5 bases each). Germline CDR1 MGHRA, CDR2 YSYEKL. The CDR3 spans 13 residues. The V end lost 0 bases, the J end lost 2 bases, and 5 bases lay between the germline ends. The CDR3: CASSQEGAYEQYF. The CDR3 DNA is TGCGCCAGCAGCCAAGAGGGGGCCTACGAGCAGTACTTC.

This clonotype was recorded a few times. The chain carries TRBV4-3 and TRBJ1-2; 9 bases line up with TRBD1. The CDR3 sequence is 16 residues long. Germline values: CDR1 LGHNA, CDR2 YSLEER. After removal of 4 bases from V and 3 bases from J, the junction contained 9 bases not matched to a gene. The CDR3 reads CASSRSGQGIDYGYTF. CDR3 coding DNA: TGCGCCAGCAGCCGATCAGGACAGGGGATTGACTATGGCTACACCTTC.

The chain employs TRBV27 and TRBJ2-7, with a tentative D call TRBD2 (5 bases). V lost 5 bases and J lost 3, with 23 bases in between. CDR3 length equals 17 residues. CDR1 is MNHEY, CDR2 SMNVEV, per germline (reference sequence). Written as DNA, the CDR3 is TGTGCCAGCAGTCCCACGGGAACAGCGATCGCTTTCTACGAGCAGTACTTC. Encoded protein: CASSPTGTAIAFYEQYF.

This clonotype was counted at least ten times. A junction end diverges from the germline sequence, so it may reflect a read error. The chain joins TRBV6-5 to TRBJ1-4, with D unresolved. Germline V gene lookup returns CDR1 MNHEY and CDR2 SVGAGI. The CDR3 length is 16 residues. The CDR3 DNA reads as TGTGCCAGCAGTTACCGCTTTAATGGTTTTAATGAAAACCTGTTTTTT. Translating gives CASSYRFNGFNENLFF.

This clonotype was detected only a few times. The chain has TRBV7-6 and TRBJ2-1, with TRBD1 matching 9 bases. J lost 4 bases, V lost 5 bases, and 6 bases had no gene match. The CDR3 extends over 15 amino acids. Germline values: CDR1 SGHVS, CDR2 FNYEAQ. DNA for the CDR3: TGTGCCAGCAGCACCCGGGACAGGGTTTACAATGAGCAGTTCTTC. Its protein product is CASSTRDRVYNEQFF.

This clonotype was found a few times. The chain employs TRBV7-2 and TRBJ1-1; D is undetermined. Trimming took off 1 base at V and 8 bases at J, with 5 bases between the two ends. There are 11 residues in the CDR3. The germline gives CDR1 SGHTA, CDR2 FQGNSA. CDR3 region: CASSLVTEAFF. CDR3 coding DNA: TGTGCCAGCAGCTTAGTGACAGAAGCTTTCTTT.

The chain couples TRBV6-5 to TRBJ1-1, with 9 bases that match TRBD1. J gave up 3 bases and V 6 bases, and 2 bases lay outside the gene matches. CDR3 length equals 13 residues. Germline CDR1 MNHEY, CDR2 SVGAGI. CDR3 in DNA: TGTGCCAGCAGCGGGACAGGGCACACTGAAGCTTTCTTT. Protein sequence: CASSGTGHTEAFF.

This clonotype appeared a few times. This chain links TRBV29-1 with TRBJ2-7, with 9 bases fitting TRBD1. Germline V CDR1 and CDR2: SQVTM, ANQGSEA. The CDR3 contains 14 residues. The trim removed 1 base at V and 0 bases at J, leaving 1 base unmatched. The CDR3 region is CSVEGTGASYEQYF. The CDR3 DNA reads TGCAGCGTTGAAGGGACAGGGGCCTCCTACGAGCAGTACTTC.